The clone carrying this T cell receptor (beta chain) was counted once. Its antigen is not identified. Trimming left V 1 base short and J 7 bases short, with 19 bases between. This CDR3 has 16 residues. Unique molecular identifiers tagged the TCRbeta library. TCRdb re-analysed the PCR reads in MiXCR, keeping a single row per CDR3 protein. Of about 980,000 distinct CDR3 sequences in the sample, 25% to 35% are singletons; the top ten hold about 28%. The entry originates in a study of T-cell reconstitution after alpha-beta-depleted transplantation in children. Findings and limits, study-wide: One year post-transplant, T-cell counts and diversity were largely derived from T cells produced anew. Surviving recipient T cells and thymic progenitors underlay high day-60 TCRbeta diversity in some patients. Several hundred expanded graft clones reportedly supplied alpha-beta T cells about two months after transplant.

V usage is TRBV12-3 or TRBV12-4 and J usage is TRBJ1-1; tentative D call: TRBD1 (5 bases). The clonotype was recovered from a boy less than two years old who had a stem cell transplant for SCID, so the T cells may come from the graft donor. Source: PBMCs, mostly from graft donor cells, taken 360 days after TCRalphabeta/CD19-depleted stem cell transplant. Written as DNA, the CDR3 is TGTGCCAGCAGTTTAGGCGGATGGGACGTCCGTCTTGAAGCTTTCTTT. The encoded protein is CASSLGGWDVRLEAFF.